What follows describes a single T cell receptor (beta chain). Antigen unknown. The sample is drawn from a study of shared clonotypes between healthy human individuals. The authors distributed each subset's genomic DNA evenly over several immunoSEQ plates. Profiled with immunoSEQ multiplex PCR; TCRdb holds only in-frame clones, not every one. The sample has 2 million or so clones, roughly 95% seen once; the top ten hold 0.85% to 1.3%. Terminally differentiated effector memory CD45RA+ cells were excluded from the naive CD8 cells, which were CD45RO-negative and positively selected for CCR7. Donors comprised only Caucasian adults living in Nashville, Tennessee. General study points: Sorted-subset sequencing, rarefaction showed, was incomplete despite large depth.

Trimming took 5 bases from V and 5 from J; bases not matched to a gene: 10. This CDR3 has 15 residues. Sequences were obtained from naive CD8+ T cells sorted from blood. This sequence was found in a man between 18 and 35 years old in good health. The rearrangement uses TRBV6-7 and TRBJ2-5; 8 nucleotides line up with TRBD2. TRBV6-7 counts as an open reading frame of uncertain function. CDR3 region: CASSKPAGVAETQYF. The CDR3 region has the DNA TGTGCCAGCAGTAAACCAGCGGGAGTGGCGGAGACCCAGTACTTC.